These T cell receptor beta chains were read from a single sample in a study of CXCR3-negative and CXCR3-positive naive CD8 T cells. Reanalyzing the 5' RACE reads, TCRdb keeps one entry per CDR3 protein, without DNA. This repertoire comprises fewer than 95,000 distinct CDR3 sequences; its ten largest clones make up 1.7%. Input material: naive CXCR3- CD8+ T cells from blood. Receptors originate from a human donor in good health. Some clones in this sample may be carry-over from other donors' samples. Each CDR3 is given with its conserved first and last residue.

V: TRBV2; J: TRBJ2-1; CDR3: CASRALAGVYYNEQFF
V: TRBV5-1; J: TRBJ2-1; CDR3: CASSLATGNNEQFF
V: TRBV25-1; J: TRBJ2-7; CDR3: CAIAQGGEQYF
V: TRBV2; J: TRBJ1-2; CDR3: CASSEVNKEYGYTF
V: TRBV7-2; J: TRBJ1-5; CDR3: CASSPIYRDSTYQPQHF
V: TRBV29-1; J: TRBJ2-6; CDR3: CSVRETESSGANVLTF
V: TRBV2; J: TRBJ2-7; CDR3: CASSPSMTGTTTRQYF
V: TRBV20-1; J: TRBJ1-1; CDR3: CSARTPGQNTEAFF
V: TRBV28; J: TRBJ2-5; CDR3: CASSLNLLEGGRQETQYF
V: TRBV4-1; J: TRBJ2-1; CDR3: CASSQASSVRANEQFF
V: TRBV29-1; J: TRBJ1-1; CDR3: CSVFPYNTEAFF
V: TRBV10-3; J: TRBJ2-3; CDR3: CAHRPPSTDTQYF
V: TRBV12-3/TRBV12-4; J: TRBJ1-4; CDR3: CASTPWEGPNEKLFF
V: TRBV29-1; J: TRBJ2-7; CDR3: CSVETGVSAPYEQYF
V: TRBV20-1; J: TRBJ2-5; CDR3: CSAFPLAVGIETQYF
V: TRBV7-9; J: TRBJ2-7; CDR3: CASSTSYEQYF
V: TRBV25-1; J: TRBJ2-1; CDR3: CATTTRFANEQFF
V: TRBV6-2/TRBV6-3; J: TRBJ2-3; CDR3: CASRHDVRAGTQYF
V: TRBV12-2; J: TRBJ2-1; CDR3: CASRCPMRASYNEQFF
V: TRBV14; J: TRBJ2-1; CDR3: CASSQEATSYNEQFF
V: TRBV2; J: TRBJ1-4; CDR3: CASHWGFEGEKLFF
V: TRBV29-1; J: TRBJ1-1; CDR3: CSVGGGSHTEAFF
V: TRBV7-6; J: TRBJ2-1; CDR3: CASSLALGSSYNEQFF
V: TRBV11-2; J: TRBJ2-2; CDR3: CASSPFGGANTGELFF
V: TRBV10-3; J: TRBJ1-1; CDR3: CAAGSSDRLNTEAFF
V: TRBV4-3; J: TRBJ2-7; CDR3: CASSLTPSSYEQYF